These T cell receptor beta chains were read from a single sample in a study of blood T cell dynamics during melanoma immunotherapy. The assay was immunoSEQ multiplex PCR, and TCRdb's table has in-frame clones only and misses some. This sample carries about 2,000 clones, approximately 73% of them seen once, and the ten largest clones take approximately 5.2%. The sample in question was CD8+ T cells from blood, obtained from a patient treated with checkpoint blockade. The receptors come from a human donor with melanoma. The CDR3 runs from the conserved cysteine through the conserved F or W. The D gene is left open where the match is weak. Rows give clone size only sometimes, using once, few, many, or a class for an expanded clone.

j_call	clone_size	v_call	d_call	cdr3_aa	cdr3_nt
TRBJ1-2	NA	TRBV28	NA	CASSSSRGAPGYTF	TGTGCCAGCAGTTCTTCACGGGGGGCTCCTGGCTACACCTTC
TRBJ2-7	NA	TRBV7-9	NA	CASSKAPYEQYF	TGTGCCAGCAGCAAAGCCCCCTACGAGCAGTACTTC
TRBJ2-1	NA	TRBV6-5	NA	CASSYSTSSEQFF	TGTGCCAGCAGTTACTCTACTAGCAGTGAGCAGTTCTTC
TRBJ2-7	NA	TRBV21-1	NA	CASSKGRGSYEQYF	TGTGCCAGCAGCAAAGGCCGGGGGAGCTACGAGCAGTACTTC
TRBJ2-7	once	TRBV2	TRBD1	CASSSFTGGESYEQYF	TGTGCCAGCAGTTCCTTTACAGGGGGCGAGTCCTACGAGCAGTACTTC
TRBJ1-4	NA	TRBV19	NA	CASSILSSTNEKLFF	TGTGCCAGTAGTATCCTCAGTTCTACTAATGAAAAACTGTTTTTT
TRBJ1-2	NA	TRBV6-1	TRBD1	CASSDRVNYGYTF	TGTGCCAGCTCGGACAGGGTTAACTATGGCTACACCTTC
TRBJ2-1	NA	TRBV6-1	NA	CASSAFPPLSMGNEQFF	TGTGCCAGCAGTGCTTTTCCTCCGCTTTCGATGGGGAATGAGCAGTTCTTC
TRBJ1-2	few	TRBV6-5	TRBD1	CASSWTGGADGYTF	TGTGCCAGCAGCTGGACAGGGGGGGCCGATGGCTACACCTTC
TRBJ2-6	NA	TRBV18	NA	CASSCSKDIYNRANVLTF	TGTGCCAGCTCATGCTCGAAGGACATTTACAATCGGGCCAACGTCCTGACTTTC
TRBJ2-7	NA	TRBV6-6	TRBD1	CASRAGTGGYEQYF	TGTGCCAGCAGAGCCGGGACAGGAGGATACGAGCAGTACTTC
TRBJ1-1	NA	TRBV10-1	NA	CASRDTLNTEAFF	TGCGCCAGCAGGGACACCTTGAACACTGAAGCTTTCTTT
TRBJ1-6	NA	TRBV6-6	NA	CASSWRQYNSPLHF	TGTGCCAGCAGTTGGCGTCAGTATAATTCACCCCTCCACTTT
TRBJ1-5	NA	TRBV25-1	NA	CASSESSWVQPQHF	TGTGCCAGCAGTGAATCCAGTTGGGTCCAGCCCCAGCATTTT
TRBJ2-6	NA	TRBV4-1	NA	CASRLVDSGANVLTF	TGCGCCAGCAGACTAGTTGACTCTGGGGCCAACGTCCTGACTTTC
TRBJ2-3	NA	TRBV10-2	TRBD1	CASRDRFSPDTQYF	TGCGCCAGCCGGGACAGGTTTTCCCCAGATACGCAGTATTTT
TRBJ2-7	NA	TRBV28	NA	CASSHRAAGLREQYF	TGTGCCAGCAGTCATCGGGCGGCGGGTTTGAGGGAGCAGTACTTC
TRBJ2-5	once	TRBV7-8	NA	CASSRESLGRETQYF	TGTGCCAGCAGCCGGGAATCTTTGGGGAGAGAGACCCAGTACTTC
TRBJ1-4	once	TRBV16	NA	CASSQSPTREFNEKLFF	TGTGCCAGCAGCCAATCGCCGACACGAGAATTTAATGAAAAACTGTTTTTT
TRBJ1-1	NA	TRBV5-4	NA	CASSLATMNTEAFF	TGTGCCAGCAGCTTGGCCACGATGAACACTGAAGCTTTCTTT
TRBJ2-1	once	TRBV7-9	NA	CASSPQGTGQFF	TGTGCCAGCAGCCCACAGGGCACCGGGCAGTTCTTC
TRBJ2-1	NA	TRBV7-3	TRBD2	CASSITSGPYNEQFF	TGTGCCAGCAGCATAACTAGCGGCCCTTACAATGAGCAGTTCTTC
TRBJ2-7	NA	TRBV2	NA	CASTEGGVYEQYF	TGTGCCAGCACCGAGGGCGGGGTTTACGAGCAGTACTTC
TRBJ1-6	NA	TRBV7-9	TRBD1	CASSLDRPSSYNSPLHF	TGTGCCAGCAGCTTGGACAGGCCGAGCTCCTATAATTCACCCCTCCACTTT
TRBJ2-1	NA	TRBV28	TRBD2	CASSLTSGRNEQFF	TGTGCCAGCAGTTTGACTAGCGGGAGAAATGAGCAGTTCTTC
TRBJ2-4	NA	TRBV5-1	TRBD2	CASSWEGFGGKNIQYF	TGCGCCAGCAGCTGGGAGGGGTTCGGGGGCAAAAACATTCAGTACTTC
TRBJ2-2	NA	TRBV7-6	NA	CASSLPLGTGELFF	TGTGCCAGCAGCCTACCTCTTGGCACCGGGGAGCTGTTTTTT
TRBJ1-3	NA	TRBV28	NA	CASSPLQTGNTIYF	TGTGCCAGCAGTCCTCTTCAGACTGGAAACACCATATATTTT
TRBJ2-7	NA	TRBV7-9	NA	CASSLDSLRVEQYF	TGTGCCAGCAGCTTGGACAGCCTACGCGTGGAGCAGTACTTC
TRBJ1-2	NA	TRBV6-6	NA	CASSYGSGQGHGYTF	TGTGCCAGCAGTTACGGCAGCGGGCAGGGGCATGGCTACACCTTC
TRBJ2-7	NA	TRBV14	NA	CASSQDGNTGYYEQYF	TGTGCCAGCAGCCAAGATGGGAACACAGGGTACTACGAGCAGTACTTC
TRBJ2-5	NA	TRBV30	NA	CAWSALEGKYF	TGTGCCTGGAGTGCCTTAGAAGGAAAGTACTTC
TRBJ2-5	NA	TRBV6-5	TRBD2	CASSEELAGVETQYF	TGTGCCAGCTCGGAGGAGTTAGCGGGAGTAGAGACCCAGTACTTC
TRBJ2-2	NA	TRBV28	NA	CASRPLTGELFF	TGTGCCAGCAGACCATTAACCGGGGAGCTGTTTTTT
TRBJ2-7	few	TRBV7-9	TRBD2	CASSLGLAGGEQYF	TGTGCCAGCAGCTTAGGACTAGCGGGAGGCGAGCAGTACTTC
TRBJ2-5	NA	TRBV28	NA	CASSSDQETQYF	TGTGCCAGCAGTTCAGACCAAGAGACCCAGTACTTC
TRBJ2-6	NA	TRBV29-1	NA	CSVWGGASGANVLTF	TGCAGCGTCTGGGGTGGGGCCTCTGGGGCCAACGTCCTGACTTTC
TRBJ1-2	NA	TRBV28	NA	CASSFQQSYGYTF	TGTGCCAGCAGTTTCCAACAGAGCTATGGCTACACCTTC
TRBJ2-2	NA	TRBV11-2	NA	CASSLEAATGELFF	TGTGCCAGCAGCTTAGAGGCAGCTACCGGGGAGCTGTTTTTT
TRBJ2-7	NA	TRBV7-9	TRBD2	CVSSSASGILEQYF	TGTGTCAGCAGCTCAGCTAGCGGGATCCTCGAGCAGTACTTC
TRBJ1-2	NA	TRBV27	NA	CASSPLGLANYGYTF	TGTGCCAGCAGTCCACTCGGGTTAGCTAACTATGGCTACACCTTC
TRBJ2-7	NA	TRBV7-9	TRBD2	CASSSGLAGGARYEQYF	TGTGCCAGCAGCTCGGGACTAGCGGGAGGGGCAAGGTACGAGCAGTACTTC
TRBJ2-1	NA	TRBV6-6	NA	CASSYSLSEQFF	TGTGCCAGCAGTTACTCGCTGTCTGAGCAGTTCTTC
TRBJ2-3	NA	TRBV19	NA	CASSIGTAFTDTQYF	TGTGCCAGTAGTATAGGGACAGCCTTCACAGATACGCAGTATTTT
TRBJ2-7	NA	TRBV7-6	NA	CASSLTEQGYEQYF	TGTGCCAGCAGCTTGACTGAGCAGGGCTACGAGCAGTACTTC
TRBJ2-7	NA	TRBV18	NA	CATSSGTAPYEQYF	TGTGCCACCTCAAGCGGGACAGCTCCCTACGAGCAGTACTTC
TRBJ1-1	NA	TRBV7-9	NA	CASSLAYTEAFF	TGTGCCAGCAGCTTAGCCTACACTGAAGCTTTCTTT
TRBJ2-7	NA	TRBV6-1	NA	CASSESIYGGLFNEQYF	TGTGCCAGCAGTGAAAGTATTTACGGGGGGCTTTTCAACGAGCAGTACTTC
TRBJ2-1	NA	TRBV7-9	NA	CASSRRDNEYNEQFF	TGTGCCAGCAGCCGTAGGGACAATGAATACAATGAGCAGTTCTTC
TRBJ2-5	NA	TRBV6-5	NA	CASSYHRQETQYF	TGTGCCAGCAGCTACCACAGGCAAGAGACCCAGTACTTC
TRBJ2-7	NA	TRBV5-4	TRBD1	CASSGDSLYEQYF	TGTGCCAGCAGTGGGGACAGTCTCTACGAGCAGTACTTC